The present T cell receptor (beta chain) was sequenced within a study of neurological immune-mediated disorders. In its sample, this clonotype was seen many times. The target antigen is unknown. Findings and limits, study-wide: Private repertoires in all groups were suggested by the finding that expanded clones across subjects shared no CDR3 amino acid sequences.

The unsorted libraries were generated from a total of 2 million PBMCs, which had been stored in RNAlater at -80 C. Synthesis of cDNA was carried out by template-switch 5'RACE. The reaction used 10-nucleotide random UMIs. Sequencing runs each generated in excess of 160 million TCR-beta sequences derived from 15-18 subjects. One entry per CDR3 protein results from TCRdb running MiXCR on the 5' RACE reads. The sample lists 85,000 to 100,000 distinct CDR3 sequences, around 3.3% occurring once. The source material was PBMCs. The TCR comes from a woman under 30 with multiple sclerosis.

The CDR3 loop is CATTETGYGNTIYF. The CDR3 nucleotides are TGTGCCACTACCGAGACAGGGTATGGAAACACCATATATTTT. The rearrangement joins TRBV19 to TRBJ1-3; 7 bases match TRBD1. The CDR3 contains 14 residues. Germline loops: CDR1 LNHDA, CDR2 SQIVND (reference sequence). The trim removed 10 bases at V and 3 bases at J, leaving 9 bases unmatched.